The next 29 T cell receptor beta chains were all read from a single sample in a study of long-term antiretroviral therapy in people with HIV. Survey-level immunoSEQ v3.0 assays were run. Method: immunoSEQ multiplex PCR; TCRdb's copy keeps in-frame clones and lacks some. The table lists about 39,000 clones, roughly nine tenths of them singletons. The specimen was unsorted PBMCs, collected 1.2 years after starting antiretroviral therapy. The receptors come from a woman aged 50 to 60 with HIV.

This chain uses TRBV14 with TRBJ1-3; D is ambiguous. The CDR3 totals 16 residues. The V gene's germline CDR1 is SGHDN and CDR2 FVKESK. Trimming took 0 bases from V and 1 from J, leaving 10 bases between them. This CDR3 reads CASSQDVGTSGNTIYF. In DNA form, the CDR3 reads TGTGCCAGCAGCCAAGATGTGGGAACTTCTGGAAACACCATATATTTT.

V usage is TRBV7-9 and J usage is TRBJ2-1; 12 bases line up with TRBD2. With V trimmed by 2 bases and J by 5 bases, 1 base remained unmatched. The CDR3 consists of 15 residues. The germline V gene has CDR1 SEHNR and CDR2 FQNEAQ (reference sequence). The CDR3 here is CASSLLAGGDNEQFF. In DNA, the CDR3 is TGTGCCAGCAGCTTACTAGCGGGGGGGGACAATGAGCAGTTCTTC.

CDR3 region: CASQDGAGGHSPLHF. The CDR3 nucleotides read TGTGCCAGCCAAGATGGGGCTGGGGGTCATTCACCCCTCCACTTT. The gene calls are TRBV7-9 and TRBJ1-6; D may be TRBD1 (5 bases). Per the germline V gene, CDR1 is SEHNR and CDR2 is FQNEAQ (reference sequence). V was clipped by 8 bases and J by 8 bases, with 19 bases between them. The CDR3 is 15 residues long.

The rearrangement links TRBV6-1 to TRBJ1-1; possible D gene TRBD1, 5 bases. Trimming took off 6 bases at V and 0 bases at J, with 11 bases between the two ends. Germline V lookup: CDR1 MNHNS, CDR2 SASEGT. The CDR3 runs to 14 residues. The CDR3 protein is CASRNRQMNTEAFF. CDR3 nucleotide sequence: TGTGCCAGCAGAAACAGGCAAATGAACACTGAAGCTTTCTTT.

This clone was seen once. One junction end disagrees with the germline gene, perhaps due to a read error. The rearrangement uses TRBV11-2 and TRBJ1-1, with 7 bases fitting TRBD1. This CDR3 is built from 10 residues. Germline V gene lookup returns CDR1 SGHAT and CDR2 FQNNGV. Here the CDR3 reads CASSSGTARF. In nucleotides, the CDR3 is TGTGCCAGCAGCTCCGGGACAGCCCGATTT.

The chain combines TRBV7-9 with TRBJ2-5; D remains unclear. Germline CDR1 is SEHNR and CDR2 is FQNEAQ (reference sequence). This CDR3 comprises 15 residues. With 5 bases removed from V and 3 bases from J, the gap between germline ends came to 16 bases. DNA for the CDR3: TGTGCCAGCAGCCCAACCATTTCACAGAAAGAGACCCAGTACTTC. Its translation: CASSPTISQKETQYF. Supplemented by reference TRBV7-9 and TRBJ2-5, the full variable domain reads DTGVSQNPRHKITKRGQNVTFRCDPISEHNRLYWYRQTLGQGPEFLTYFQNEAQLEKSRLLSDRFSAERPKGSFSTLEIQRTEQGDSAMYLCASSPTISQKETQYFGPGTRLLVL.

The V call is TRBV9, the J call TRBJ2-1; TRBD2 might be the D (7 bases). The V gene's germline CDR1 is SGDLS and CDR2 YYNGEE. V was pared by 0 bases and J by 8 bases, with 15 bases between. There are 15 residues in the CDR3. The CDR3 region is CASSVDKGGTDEQFF. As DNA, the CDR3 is TGTGCCAGCAGCGTAGATAAGGGGGGGACGGATGAGCAGTTCTTC.

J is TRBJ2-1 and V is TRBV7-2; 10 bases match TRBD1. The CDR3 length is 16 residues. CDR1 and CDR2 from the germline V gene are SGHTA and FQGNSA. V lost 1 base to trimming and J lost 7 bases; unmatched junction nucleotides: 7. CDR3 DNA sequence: TGTGCCAGCAGCTTAGAGTTGACAGGGGGCAGGAATGAGCAGTTCTTC. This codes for CASSLELTGGRNEQFF.

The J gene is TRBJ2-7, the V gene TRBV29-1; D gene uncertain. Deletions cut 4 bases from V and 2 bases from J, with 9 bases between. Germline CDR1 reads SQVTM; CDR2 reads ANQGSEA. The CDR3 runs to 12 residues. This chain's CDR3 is CSVVLRTYEQYF. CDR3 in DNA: TGCAGCGTTGTACTAAGGACCTACGAGCAGTACTTC.

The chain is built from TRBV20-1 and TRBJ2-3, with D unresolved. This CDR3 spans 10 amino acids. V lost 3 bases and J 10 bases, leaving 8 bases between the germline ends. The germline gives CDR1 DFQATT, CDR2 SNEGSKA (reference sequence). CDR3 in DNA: TGCAGTGCTAGTTTCCCGCCGCAGTATTTT. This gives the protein CSASFPPQYF.

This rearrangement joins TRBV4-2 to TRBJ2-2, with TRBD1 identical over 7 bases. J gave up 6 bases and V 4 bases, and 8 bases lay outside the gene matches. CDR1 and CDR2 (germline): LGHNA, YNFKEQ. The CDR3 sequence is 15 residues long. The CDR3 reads CASSPNRGEAGELFF. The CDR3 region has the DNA TGTGCCAGCAGCCCGAACAGGGGTGAGGCCGGGGAGCTGTTTTTT.

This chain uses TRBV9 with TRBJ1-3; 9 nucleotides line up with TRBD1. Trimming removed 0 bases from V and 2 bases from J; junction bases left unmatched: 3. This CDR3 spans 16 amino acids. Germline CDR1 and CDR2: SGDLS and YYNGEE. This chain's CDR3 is CASSVEDRGTGNTIYF. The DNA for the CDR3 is TGTGCCAGCAGCGTAGAGGACAGGGGCACTGGAAACACCATATATTTT. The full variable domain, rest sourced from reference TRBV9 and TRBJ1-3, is DSGVTQTPKHLITATGQRVTLRCSPRSGDLSVYWYQQSLDQGLQFLIQYYNGEERAKGNILERFSAQQFPDLHSELNLSSLELGDSALYFCASSVEDRGTGNTIYFGEGSWLTVV.

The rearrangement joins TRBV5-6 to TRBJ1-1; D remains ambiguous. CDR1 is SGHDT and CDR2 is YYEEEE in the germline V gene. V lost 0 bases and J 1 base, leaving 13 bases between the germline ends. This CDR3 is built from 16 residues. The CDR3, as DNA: TGTGCCAGCAGCTTGGGCCCTAGGGCAGCGAACACTGAAGCTTTCTTT. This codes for CASSLGPRAANTEAFF.

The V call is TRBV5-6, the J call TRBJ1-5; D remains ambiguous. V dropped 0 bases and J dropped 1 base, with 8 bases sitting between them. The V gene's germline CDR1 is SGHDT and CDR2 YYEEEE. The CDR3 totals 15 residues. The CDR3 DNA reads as TGTGCCAGCAGCTTGGGGTGGTACAGCAATCAGCCCCAGCATTTT. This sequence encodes CASSLGWYSNQPQHF.

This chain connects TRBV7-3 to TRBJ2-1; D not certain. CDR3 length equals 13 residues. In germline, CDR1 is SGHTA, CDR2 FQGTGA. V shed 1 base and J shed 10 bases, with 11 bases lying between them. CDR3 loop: CASSLSGLGEQFF. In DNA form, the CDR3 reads TGTGCCAGCAGCTTAAGCGGCCTGGGGGAGCAGTTCTTC.

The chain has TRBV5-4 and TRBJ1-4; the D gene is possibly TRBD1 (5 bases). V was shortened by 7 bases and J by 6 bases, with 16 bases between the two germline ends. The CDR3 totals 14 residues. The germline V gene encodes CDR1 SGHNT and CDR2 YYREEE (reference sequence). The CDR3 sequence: CASGDFGVHEKLFF. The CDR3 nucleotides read TGTGCCAGCGGGGACTTCGGGGTGCATGAAAAACTGTTTTTT.

CDR3 nucleotides: TGTGCCAGCAAAGGGGGCGGGGGTCCCTCCTACGAGCAGTACTTC. Protein product: CASKGGGGPSYEQYF. The genes are TRBV2 and TRBJ2-7; TRBD1 or TRBD2 may be the D gene (7 bases each). The CDR3 is 15 amino acids. With 7 bases removed from V and 0 bases from J, the gap between germline ends came to 16 bases. Germline V gene sequence: CDR1 SNHLY, CDR2 FYNNEI.

Here the CDR3 DNA reads TGTGCCAGTAGTATAGGTCAGCACACTGAAGCTTTCTTT. It encodes CASSIGQHTEAFF. J is TRBJ1-1 and V is TRBV19, with D unresolved. Germline assignment: CDR1 LNHDA and CDR2 SQIVND (reference sequence). The CDR3 runs 13 residues. V gave up 1 base and J gave up 3 bases, with 6 bases separating them.

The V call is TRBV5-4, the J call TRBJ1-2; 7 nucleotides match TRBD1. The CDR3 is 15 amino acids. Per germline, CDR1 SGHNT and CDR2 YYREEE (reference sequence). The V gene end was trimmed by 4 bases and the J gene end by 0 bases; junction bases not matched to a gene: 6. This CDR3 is CASSGGQWANYGYTF. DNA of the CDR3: TGTGCCAGCAGCGGGGGACAGTGGGCTAACTATGGCTACACCTTC.

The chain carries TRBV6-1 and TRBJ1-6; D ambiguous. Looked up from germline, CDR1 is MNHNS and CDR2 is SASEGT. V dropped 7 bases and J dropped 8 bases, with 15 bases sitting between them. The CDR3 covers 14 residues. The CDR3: CASTPRQQDSPLHF. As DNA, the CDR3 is TGTGCCAGCACCCCGAGGCAGCAGGATTCACCCCTCCACTTT.

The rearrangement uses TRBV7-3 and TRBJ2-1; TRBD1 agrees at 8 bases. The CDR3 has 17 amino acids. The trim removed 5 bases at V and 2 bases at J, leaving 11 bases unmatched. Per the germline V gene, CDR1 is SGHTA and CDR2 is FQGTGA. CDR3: CASSPPSGDRTYNEQFF. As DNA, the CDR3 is TGTGCCAGCAGCCCCCCCTCCGGGGACAGGACCTACAATGAGCAGTTCTTC.

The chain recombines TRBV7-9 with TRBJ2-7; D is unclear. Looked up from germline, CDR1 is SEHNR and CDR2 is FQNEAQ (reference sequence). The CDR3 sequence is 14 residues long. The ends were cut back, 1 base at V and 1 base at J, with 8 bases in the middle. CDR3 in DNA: TGTGCCAGCAGCTTAGTTTCTGAGTCCTACGAGCAGTACTTC. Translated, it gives CASSLVSESYEQYF.

The CDR3 is CAWRDLKQGREEKLFF. Written as DNA, the CDR3 is TGTGCCTGGAGGGATTTAAAACAGGGTCGGGAAGAAAAACTGTTTTTT. The rearrangement links TRBV30 to TRBJ1-4, with D tentatively TRBD1 (6 bases). The germline gives CDR1 GTSNPN, CDR2 SVGIG (reference sequence). V was pared by 3 bases and J by 8 bases, with 22 bases between. This CDR3 has 16 amino acids.

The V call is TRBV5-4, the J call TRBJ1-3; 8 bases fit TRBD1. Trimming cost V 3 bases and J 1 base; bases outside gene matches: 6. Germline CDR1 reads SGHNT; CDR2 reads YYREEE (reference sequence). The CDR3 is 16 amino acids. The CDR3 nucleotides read TGTGCCAGCAGCTCCCCAGGGGGCATTTCTGGAAACACCATATATTTT. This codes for CASSSPGGISGNTIYF.

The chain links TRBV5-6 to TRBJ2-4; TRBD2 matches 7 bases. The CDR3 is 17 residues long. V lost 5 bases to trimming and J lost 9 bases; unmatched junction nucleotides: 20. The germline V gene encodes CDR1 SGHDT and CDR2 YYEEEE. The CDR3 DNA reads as TGTGCCAGCAGTCAACGGGGACTAACTAAAACCGGGGCCATTCAGTACTTC. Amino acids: CASSQRGLTKTGAIQYF.

CDR3 sequence (DNA): TGTGCCTGGAGTGTACACAGGGTTAATCAGCCCCAGCATTTT. This encodes CAWSVHRVNQPQHF. The chain links TRBV30 to TRBJ1-5, with TRBD1 as a possible D gene (6 bases). The CDR3 spans 14 residues. V was shortened by 0 bases and J by 4 bases, with 10 bases between the two germline ends. Germline V CDR1 and CDR2: GTSNPN, SVGIG (reference sequence).

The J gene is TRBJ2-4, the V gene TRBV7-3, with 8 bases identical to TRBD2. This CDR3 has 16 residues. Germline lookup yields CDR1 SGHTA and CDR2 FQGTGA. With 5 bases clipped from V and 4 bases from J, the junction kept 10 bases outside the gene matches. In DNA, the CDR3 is TGTGCCAGCAGCCCCGGGGGTAGCGGGGCTAAAAACATTCAGTACTTC. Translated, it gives CASSPGGSGAKNIQYF.

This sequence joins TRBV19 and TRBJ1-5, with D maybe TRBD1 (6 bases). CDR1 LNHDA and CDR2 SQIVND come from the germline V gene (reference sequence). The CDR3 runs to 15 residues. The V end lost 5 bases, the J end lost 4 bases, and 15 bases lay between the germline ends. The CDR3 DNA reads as TGTGCCAGTAGTCTCCGGACAGACGAAAATCAGCCCCAGCATTTT. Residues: CASSLRTDENQPQHF.

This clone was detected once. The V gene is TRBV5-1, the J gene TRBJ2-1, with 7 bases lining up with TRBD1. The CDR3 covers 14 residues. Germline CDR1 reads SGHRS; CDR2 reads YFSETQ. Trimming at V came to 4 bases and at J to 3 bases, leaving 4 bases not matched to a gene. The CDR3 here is CASSRDSLYNEQFF. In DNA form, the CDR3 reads TGCGCCAGCAGCAGGGACAGCCTCTACAATGAGCAGTTCTTC.